This T cell receptor beta chain was recovered during a study of OX40 agonist ivuxolimab in advanced cancers. General observations from the study: At 0.1 to 3.0 mg/kg and by week 6, CD4+ and CD8+ T cells in the blood had expanded clonally.

The CDR3 runs to 13 residues. Between the trimmed V and J ends, which lost 4 bases and 4 bases, there was a span of 10 bases. Per germline, CDR1 SNHLY and CDR2 FYNNEI. Libraries were prepared by immunoSEQ multiplex PCR; TCRdb keeps only in-frame clonotypes and omits some of them. In the table there are approximately 61,000 clones, more than 85% of which are singletons. Points on this clone: As yet, its antigen is unknown.

The source material was CD4+ or CD8+ T cells sorted from blood, sampled in a trial of the OX40 agonist ivuxolimab. This receptor was taken from an adult with an advanced solid tumor such as melanoma, head and neck, liver or kidney cancer. This chain connects TRBV2 to TRBJ1-2; D might be TRBD1 (5 bases). The CDR3 region has the DNA TGTGCCAGCAGTGGAGGGACGCCCTATGGCTACACCTTC. It encodes CASSGGTPYGYTF.